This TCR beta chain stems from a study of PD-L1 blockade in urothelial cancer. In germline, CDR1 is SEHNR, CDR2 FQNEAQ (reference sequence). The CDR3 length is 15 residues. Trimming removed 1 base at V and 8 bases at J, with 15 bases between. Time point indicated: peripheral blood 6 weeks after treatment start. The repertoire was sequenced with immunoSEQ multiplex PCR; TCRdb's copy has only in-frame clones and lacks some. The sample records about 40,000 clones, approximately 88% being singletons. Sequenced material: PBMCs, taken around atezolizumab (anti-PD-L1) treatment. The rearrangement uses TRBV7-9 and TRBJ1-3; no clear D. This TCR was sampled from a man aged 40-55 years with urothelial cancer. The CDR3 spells CASSLDYPSAYTIYF. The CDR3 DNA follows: TGTGCCAGCAGCTTAGATTACCCGTCCGCGTACACCATATATTTT. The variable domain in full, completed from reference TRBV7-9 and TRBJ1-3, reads DTGVSQNPRHKITKRGQNVTFRCDPISEHNRLYWYRQTLGQGPEFLTYFQNEAQLEKSRLLSDRFSAERPKGSFSTLEIQRTEQGDSAMYLCASSLDYPSAYTIYFGEGSWLTVV.